These 8 T cell receptor beta chains share one sample of origin, sequenced in a study of T cells after yellow fever vaccination. A single record per CDR3 protein comes from TCRdb applying MiXCR to the 5' RACE reads. The repertoire holds 78,000 or so distinct CDR3 sequences, with about 7.3% as singletons. This specimen was CD8+ T cells sorted from PBMCs, taken 9 to 10 days after the first yellow fever vaccination. Receptor source: a man between 18 and 35 years old who received the YFV17D yellow fever vaccine.

This clonotype was seen ten or more times. V and J are TRBV6-5 and TRBJ2-5; 10 nucleotides line up with TRBD1. In germline, CDR1 is MNHEY, CDR2 SVGAGI. The CDR3 sequence is 18 residues long. V shed 4 bases, J shed 4 bases, and the junction held 15 bases outside the gene matches. CDR3 region: CASSWEGTGATRVETQYF. The CDR3 nucleotides read TGTGCCAGCAGTTGGGAGGGGACAGGGGCTACCCGTGTAGAGACCCAGTACTTC.

V and J are TRBV4-3 and TRBJ2-2; D gene uncertain. The CDR3 is 15 residues long. V shed 4 bases and J shed 3 bases, with 12 bases lying between them. Germline V CDR1 and CDR2: LGHNA, YSLEER. This CDR3 reads CASSRLTSDTGELFF. In DNA, the CDR3 is TGCGCCAGCAGCCGTTTAACCAGCGACACCGGGGAGCTGTTTTTT.

This clonotype was seen at least ten times. The gene calls are TRBV9 and TRBJ2-3; TRBD2 aligns across 9 bases. V trimming: 3 bases; J trimming: 4 bases; junction bases outside the gene matches: 12. From germline, CDR1 is SGDLS and CDR2 YYNGEE. The CDR3 totals 17 residues. This CDR3 reads CASSAVDNSGGADTQYF. As DNA, the CDR3 is TGTGCCAGCAGCGCCGTAGATAATAGCGGGGGCGCAGATACGCAGTATTTT.

The sample holds many counts of this clonotype. The V call is TRBV7-9, the J call TRBJ1-4; 9 bases match TRBD1. Germline V lookup: CDR1 SEHNR, CDR2 FQNEAQ (reference sequence). V lost 4 bases and J lost 8; bases outside the gene matches: 5. The CDR3 is made up of 14 amino acids. The CDR3: CASSSTGGREKLFF. DNA for the CDR3: TGTGCCAGCAGCTCGACAGGGGGGAGAGAAAAACTGTTTTTT.

This clonotype was detected a few times. The V call is TRBV7-3, the J call TRBJ1-1; unclear D gene. V was trimmed by 2 bases and J by 6 bases, leaving 19 bases between them. Germline CDR1 and CDR2: SGHTA and FQGTGA. The CDR3 totals 16 residues. The CDR3 DNA reads as TGTGCCAGCAGCTTATCTGGGGAACCGGTAACCTCTGAAGCTTTCTTT. As protein: CASSLSGEPVTSEAFF.

This clonotype was seen repeatedly, ten times or more. The gene calls are TRBV5-1 and TRBJ2-3; 9 bases fit TRBD1. CDR3 length equals 15 residues. J gave up 4 bases and V 3 bases, and 6 bases lay outside the gene matches. The V gene's germline CDR1 is SGHRS and CDR2 YFSETQ. Written as DNA, the CDR3 is TGCGCCAGCAGCTCGGGGGACAGGGCTGCAGATACGCAGTATTTT. Translating it yields CASSSGDRAADTQYF.

The chain employs TRBV18 and TRBJ2-7; D possibly corresponds to TRBD2 (6 bases). The length of the CDR3 is 16 residues. V shed 3 bases and J shed 0 bases, with 15 bases lying between them. Germline V lookup: CDR1 KGHSH, CDR2 LQKENI. CDR3 DNA sequence: TGTGCCAGCTCACCGGACGATGGGGGGAGCTCCTACGAGCAGTACTTC. Translated, it gives CASSPDDGGSSYEQYF. Drawing the rest from reference TRBV18 and TRBJ2-7, the complete variable domain is NAGVMQNPRHLVRRRGQEARLRCSPMKGHSHVYWYRQLPEEGLKFMVYLQKENIIDESGMPKERFSAEFPKEGPSILRIQQVVRGDSAAYFCASSPDDGGSSYEQYFGPGTRLTVT.

J is TRBJ2-3 and V is TRBV5-6, with D maybe TRBD2 (7 bases). With 4 bases removed from V and 1 base from J, the gap between germline ends came to 19 bases. CDR1 is SGHDT, CDR2 YYEEEE, per germline. The CDR3 consists of 17 residues. CDR3 DNA sequence: TGTGCCAGCAGCCCAGACCGCAGGGAGGGGGGCACAGATACGCAGTATTTT. This codes for CASSPDRREGGTDTQYF.